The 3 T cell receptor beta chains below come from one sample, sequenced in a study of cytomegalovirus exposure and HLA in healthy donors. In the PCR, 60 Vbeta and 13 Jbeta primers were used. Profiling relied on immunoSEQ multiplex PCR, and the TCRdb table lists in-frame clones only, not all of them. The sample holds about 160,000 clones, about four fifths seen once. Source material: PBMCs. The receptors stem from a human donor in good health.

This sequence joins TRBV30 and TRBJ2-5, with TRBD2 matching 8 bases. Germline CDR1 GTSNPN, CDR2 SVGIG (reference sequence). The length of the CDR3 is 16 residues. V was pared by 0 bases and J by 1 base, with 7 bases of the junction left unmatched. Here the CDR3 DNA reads TGTGCCTGGAGTGTCGGGATAGCGGGGACCCAAGAGACCCAGTACTTC. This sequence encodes CAWSVGIAGTQETQYF.

CDR3 sequence (DNA): TGTGCCAGCTGGAGGGGGCCCAAAAGCACAGATACGCAGTATTTT. This translates into CASWRGPKSTDTQYF. The chain carries TRBV6-5 and TRBJ2-3; perhaps TRBD1 as D (7 bases). V was clipped by 8 bases and J by 0 bases, with 15 bases between them. This CDR3 spans 15 amino acids. Germline-derived CDR1 and CDR2 are MNHEY and SVGAGI.

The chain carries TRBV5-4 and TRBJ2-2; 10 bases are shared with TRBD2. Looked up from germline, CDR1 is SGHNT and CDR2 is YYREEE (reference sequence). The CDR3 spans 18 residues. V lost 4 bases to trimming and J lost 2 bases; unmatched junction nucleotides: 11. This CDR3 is CASSPSLAGVGNTGELFF. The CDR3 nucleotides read TGTGCCAGCAGCCCGAGTCTAGCGGGAGTTGGTAACACCGGGGAGCTGTTTTTT.